This TCR beta chain was captured in a study of early T cells in non-severe SARS-CoV-2 infection. V was trimmed by 2 bases and J by 2 bases, leaving 11 bases between them. Per germline, CDR1 LGHDT and CDR2 YNNKEL (reference sequence). CDR3 length: 15 amino acids. From the 5' RACE reads, TCRdb called clonotypes with MiXCR, one entry per CDR3 protein. The sample includes about 90,000 distinct CDR3 sequences, approximately 12% of them seen just once. The sample here was whole blood, taken at baseline. The origin of this receptor is an adult who was a healthcare worker with PCR-confirmed SARS-CoV-2 infection or an uninfected control (not recorded which). The J gene is TRBJ2-3, the V gene TRBV3-1; weak D call: TRBD2 (6 bases). CDR3 residues: CASSQRRGVTDTQYF. Written as DNA, the CDR3 is TGTGCCAGCAGCCAACGGCGCGGGGTCACAGATACGCAGTATTTT.